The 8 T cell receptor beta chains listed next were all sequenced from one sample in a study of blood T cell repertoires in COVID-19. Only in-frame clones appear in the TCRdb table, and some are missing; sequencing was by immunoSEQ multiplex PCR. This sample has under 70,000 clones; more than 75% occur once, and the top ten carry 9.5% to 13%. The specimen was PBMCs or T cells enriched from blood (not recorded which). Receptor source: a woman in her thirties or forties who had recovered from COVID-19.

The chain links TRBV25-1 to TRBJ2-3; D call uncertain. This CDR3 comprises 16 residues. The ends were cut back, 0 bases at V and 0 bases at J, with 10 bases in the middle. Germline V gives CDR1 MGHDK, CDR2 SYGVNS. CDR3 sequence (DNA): TGTGCCAGCAGTGAATATTTCGGCGGAAGCACAGATACGCAGTATTTT. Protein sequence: CASSEYFGGSTDTQYF.

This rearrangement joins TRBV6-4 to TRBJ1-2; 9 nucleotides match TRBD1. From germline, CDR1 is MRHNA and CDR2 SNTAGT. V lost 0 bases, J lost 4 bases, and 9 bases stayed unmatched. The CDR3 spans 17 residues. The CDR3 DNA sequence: TGTGCCAGCAGTGACTCTCCGGGGACAGGGCCCATCTATGGCTACACCTTC. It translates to CASSDSPGTGPIYGYTF.

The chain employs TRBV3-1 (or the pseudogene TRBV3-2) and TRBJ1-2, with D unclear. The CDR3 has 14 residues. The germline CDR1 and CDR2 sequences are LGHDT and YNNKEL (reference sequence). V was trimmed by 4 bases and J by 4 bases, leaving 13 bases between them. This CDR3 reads CASSPYWQRYGYTF. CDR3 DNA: TGTGCCAGCAGCCCTTATTGGCAGCGCTATGGCTACACCTTC.

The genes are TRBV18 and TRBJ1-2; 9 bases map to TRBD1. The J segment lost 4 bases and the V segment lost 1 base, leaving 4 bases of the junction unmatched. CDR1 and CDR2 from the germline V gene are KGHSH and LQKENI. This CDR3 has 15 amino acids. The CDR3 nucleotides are TGTGCCAGCTCACCACGTGGGACAGGGAGCTATGGCTACACCTTC. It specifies CASSPRGTGSYGYTF.

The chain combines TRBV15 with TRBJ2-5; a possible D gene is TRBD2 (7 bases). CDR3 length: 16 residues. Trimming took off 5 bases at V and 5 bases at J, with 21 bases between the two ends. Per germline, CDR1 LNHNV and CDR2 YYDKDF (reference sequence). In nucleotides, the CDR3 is TGTGCCACCAGCGCCCGAGGAGGGGGGGTCGGCGAGACCCAGTACTTC. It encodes CATSARGGGVGETQYF.

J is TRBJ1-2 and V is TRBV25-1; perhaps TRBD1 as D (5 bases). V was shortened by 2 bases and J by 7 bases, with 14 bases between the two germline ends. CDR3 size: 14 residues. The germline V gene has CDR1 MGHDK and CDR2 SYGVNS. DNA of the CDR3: TGTGCCAGCAGTGAACCCCCGGGCCAGGGTGGCTACACCTTC. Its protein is CASSEPPGQGGYTF.

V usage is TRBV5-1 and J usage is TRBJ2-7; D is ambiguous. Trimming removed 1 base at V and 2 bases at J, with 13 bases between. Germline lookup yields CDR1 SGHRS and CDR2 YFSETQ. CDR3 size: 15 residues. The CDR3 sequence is CASSLIVGRPYEQYF. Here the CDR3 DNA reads TGCGCCAGCAGCTTGATAGTGGGCAGACCCTACGAGCAGTACTTC.

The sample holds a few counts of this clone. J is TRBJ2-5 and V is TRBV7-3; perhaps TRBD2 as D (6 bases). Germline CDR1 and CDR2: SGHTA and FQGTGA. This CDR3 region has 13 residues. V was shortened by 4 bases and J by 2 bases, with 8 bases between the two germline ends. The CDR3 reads CASSYGTQETQYF. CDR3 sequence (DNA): TGTGCCAGCAGCTACGGGACTCAAGAGACCCAGTACTTC.